This T cell receptor beta chain was profiled in a study of blood T cell repertoires in COVID-19. Study-wide background: Specimens from acute and convalescent COVID-19 originated in the United States, Italy and Spain. T cells, B-cell-depleted T cells, or PBMCs provided the cDNA or gDNA that served as material.

The CDR3 extends over 18 amino acids. Germline CDR1 is LNHNV and CDR2 is YYDKDF (reference sequence). The trim removed 1 base at V and 0 bases at J, leaving 6 bases unmatched. Source study methods: It was from reference gene primer amplification that nucleated cell counts were estimated. TCRdb keeps only in-frame clones here, not all; method: immunoSEQ multiplex PCR. Clonal size and the V and J genes are those of that table, whereas D and trimming came from the DNA. The sample lists about 210,000 clones; 92% were seen once. Sequenced sample: peripheral blood. The chain combines TRBV15 with TRBJ2-5; 12 positions agree with TRBD2. The sequence came from a man under 40 with acute or convalescent COVID-19. The CDR3 spells CATSRGLAGGRYQETQYF. The CDR3 region has the DNA TGTGCCACCAGCAGAGGGCTAGCGGGGGGGAGGTACCAAGAGACCCAGTACTTC. Supplemented by reference TRBV15 and TRBJ2-5, the full variable domain reads DAMVIQNPRYQVTQFGKPVTLSCSQTLNHNVMYWYQQKSSQAPKLLFHYYDKDFNNEADTPDNFQSRRPNTSFCFLDIRSPGLGDTAMYLCATSRGLAGGRYQETQYFGPGTRLLVL.